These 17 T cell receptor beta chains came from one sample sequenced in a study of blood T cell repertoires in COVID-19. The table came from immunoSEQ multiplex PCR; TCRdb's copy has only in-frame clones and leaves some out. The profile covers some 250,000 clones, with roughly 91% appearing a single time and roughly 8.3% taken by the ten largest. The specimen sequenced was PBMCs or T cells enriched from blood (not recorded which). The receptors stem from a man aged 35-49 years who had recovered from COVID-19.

Here the CDR3 reads CAISEPGQGNTEAFF. The CDR3 coding sequence is TGTGCCATCAGTGAACCGGGACAGGGAAACACTGAAGCTTTCTTT. The chain joins TRBV10-3 to TRBJ1-1; 9 bases match TRBD1. Germline V lookup: CDR1 ENHRY, CDR2 SYGVKD. Unmatched junction bases numbered 4, after V lost 3 bases and J lost 2 bases. This CDR3 spans 15 amino acids.

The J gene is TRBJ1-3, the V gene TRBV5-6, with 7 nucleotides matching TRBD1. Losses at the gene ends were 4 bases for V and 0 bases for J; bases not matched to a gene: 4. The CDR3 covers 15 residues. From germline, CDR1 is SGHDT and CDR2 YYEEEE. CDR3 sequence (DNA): TGTGCCAGCAGCCCGGACAGGTTCTCTGGAAACACCATATATTTT. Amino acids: CASSPDRFSGNTIYF.

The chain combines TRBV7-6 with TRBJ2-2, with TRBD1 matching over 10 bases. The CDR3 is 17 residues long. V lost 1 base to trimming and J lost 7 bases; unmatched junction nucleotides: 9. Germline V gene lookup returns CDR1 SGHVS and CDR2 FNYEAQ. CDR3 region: CASSLVPGQGYNGELFF. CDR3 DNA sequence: TGTGCCAGCAGCTTAGTACCGGGACAGGGGTACAACGGGGAGCTGTTTTTT.

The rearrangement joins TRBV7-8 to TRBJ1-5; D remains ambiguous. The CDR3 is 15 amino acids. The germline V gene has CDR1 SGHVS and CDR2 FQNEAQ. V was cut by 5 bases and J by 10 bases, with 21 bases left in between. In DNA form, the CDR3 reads TGTGCCAGCAGCCCTCAAGACGCTCCCCAGGAACCCCAGCATTTT. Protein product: CASSPQDAPQEPQHF.

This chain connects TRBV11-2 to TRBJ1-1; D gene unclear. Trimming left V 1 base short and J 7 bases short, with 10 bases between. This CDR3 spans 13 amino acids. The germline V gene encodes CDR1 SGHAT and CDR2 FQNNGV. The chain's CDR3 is CASSLARRGEAFF. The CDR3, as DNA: TGTGCCAGCAGCTTAGCCCGTCGGGGTGAAGCTTTCTTT.

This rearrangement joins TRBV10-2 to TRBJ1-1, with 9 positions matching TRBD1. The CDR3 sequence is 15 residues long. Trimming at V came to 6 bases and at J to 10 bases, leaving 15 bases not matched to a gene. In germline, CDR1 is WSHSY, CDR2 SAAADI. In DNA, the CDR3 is TGCGCCAGCAGCTTTACCCCGAGAGACAGGGGGGGAGCTTTCTTT. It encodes CASSFTPRDRGGAFF.

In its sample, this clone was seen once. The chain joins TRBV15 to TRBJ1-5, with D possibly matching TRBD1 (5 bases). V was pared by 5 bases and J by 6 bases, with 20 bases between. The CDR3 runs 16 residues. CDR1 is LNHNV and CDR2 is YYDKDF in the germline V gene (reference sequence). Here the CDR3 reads CATSSTDGGSFQPQHF. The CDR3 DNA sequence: TGTGCCACCAGCTCAACTGATGGGGGGTCTTTTCAGCCCCAGCATTTT.

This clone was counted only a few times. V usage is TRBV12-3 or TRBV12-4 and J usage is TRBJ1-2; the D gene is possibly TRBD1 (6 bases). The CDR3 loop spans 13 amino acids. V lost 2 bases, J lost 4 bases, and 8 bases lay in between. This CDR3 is CASSLQGPYGYTF. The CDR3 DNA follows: TGTGCCAGCAGTTTACAGGGGCCCTATGGCTACACCTTC.

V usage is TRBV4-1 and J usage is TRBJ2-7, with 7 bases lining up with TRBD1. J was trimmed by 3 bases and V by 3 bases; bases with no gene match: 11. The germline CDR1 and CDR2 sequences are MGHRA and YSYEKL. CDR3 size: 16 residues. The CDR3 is CASSHSITGEGYEQYF. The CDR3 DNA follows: TGCGCCAGCAGCCATTCAATAACAGGGGAAGGCTACGAGCAGTACTTC.

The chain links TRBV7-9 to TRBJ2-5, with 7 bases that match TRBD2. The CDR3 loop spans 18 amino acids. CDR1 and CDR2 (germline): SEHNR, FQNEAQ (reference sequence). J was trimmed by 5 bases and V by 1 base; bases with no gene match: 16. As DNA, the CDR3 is TGTGCCAGCAGCTTAGGGTTTCAACAACGGGGGGAGGTGGAGACCCAGTACTTC. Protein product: CASSLGFQQRGEVETQYF. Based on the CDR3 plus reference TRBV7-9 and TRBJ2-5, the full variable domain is DTGVSQNPRHKITKRGQNVTFRCDPISEHNRLYWYRQTLGQGPEFLTYFQNEAQLEKSRLLSDRFSAERPKGSFSTLEIQRTEQGDSAMYLCASSLGFQQRGEVETQYFGPGTRLLVL.

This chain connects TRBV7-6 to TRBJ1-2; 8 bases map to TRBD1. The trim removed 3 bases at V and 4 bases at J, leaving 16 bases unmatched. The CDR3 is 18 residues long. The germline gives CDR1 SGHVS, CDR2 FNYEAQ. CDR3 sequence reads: CASSFDSRGPFPTYGYTF. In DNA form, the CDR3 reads TGTGCCAGCAGCTTCGACTCCAGGGGGCCATTCCCCACCTATGGCTACACCTTC.

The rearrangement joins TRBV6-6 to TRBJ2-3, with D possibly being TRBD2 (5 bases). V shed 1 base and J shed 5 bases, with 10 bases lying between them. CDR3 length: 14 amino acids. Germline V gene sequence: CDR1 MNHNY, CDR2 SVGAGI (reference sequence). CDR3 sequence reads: CASSYYAGGDTQYF. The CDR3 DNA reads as TGTGCCAGCAGTTACTATGCGGGCGGAGATACGCAGTATTTT.

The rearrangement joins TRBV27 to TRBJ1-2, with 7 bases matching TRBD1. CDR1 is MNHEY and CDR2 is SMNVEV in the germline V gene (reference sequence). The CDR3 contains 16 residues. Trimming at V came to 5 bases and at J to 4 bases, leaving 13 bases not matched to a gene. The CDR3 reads CASSPLGDRVGYGYTF. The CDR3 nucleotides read TGTGCCAGCAGTCCCCTCGGCGACAGGGTTGGCTATGGCTACACCTTC.

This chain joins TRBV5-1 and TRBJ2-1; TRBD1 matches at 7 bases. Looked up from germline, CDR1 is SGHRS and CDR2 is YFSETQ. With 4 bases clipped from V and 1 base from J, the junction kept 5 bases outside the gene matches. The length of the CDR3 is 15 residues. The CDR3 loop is CASSIGTVSYNEQFF. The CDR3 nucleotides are TGCGCCAGCAGCATCGGGACAGTTTCCTACAATGAGCAGTTCTTC.

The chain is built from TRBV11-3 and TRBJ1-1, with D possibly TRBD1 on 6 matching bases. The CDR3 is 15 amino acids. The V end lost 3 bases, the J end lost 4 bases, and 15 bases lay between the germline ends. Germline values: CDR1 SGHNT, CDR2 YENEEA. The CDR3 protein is CASSFGTGSTTEAFF. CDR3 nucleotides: TGTGCCAGCAGCTTTGGCACAGGGTCGACCACTGAAGCTTTCTTT.

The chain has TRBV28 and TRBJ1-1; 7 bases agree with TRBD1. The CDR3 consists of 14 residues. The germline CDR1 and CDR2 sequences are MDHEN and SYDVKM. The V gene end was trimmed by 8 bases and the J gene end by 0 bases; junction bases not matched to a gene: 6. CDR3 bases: TGTGCCAGCCTACTCGGACAGGTGAACACTGAAGCTTTCTTT. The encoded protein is CASLLGQVNTEAFF.

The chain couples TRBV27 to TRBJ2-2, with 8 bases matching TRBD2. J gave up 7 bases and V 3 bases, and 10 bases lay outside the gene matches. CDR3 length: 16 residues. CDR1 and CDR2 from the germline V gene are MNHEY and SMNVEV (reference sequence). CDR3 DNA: TGTGCCAGCAGTTTTCGGGGGGGCGCATCTCTCGGGGAGCTGTTTTTT. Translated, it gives CASSFRGGASLGELFF.